Listed below are T cell receptor beta chains from one sample, sequenced in a study of human T cells and chemical hapten exposure. MiXCR, applied by TCRdb to the RACE reads, yields one record per CDR3 protein. The profile shows around 350,000 distinct CDR3 sequences, about 5% of them singletons. The source material was whole blood, sampled in connection with sensitization to the hapten diphenylcyclopropenone (DPC). These receptors came from a young woman with alopecia areata. Some clones in this sample may be carry-over from other donors' samples. CDR3s include the opening cysteine and the closing phenylalanine or tryptophan. A D gene is named only where the DNA matches it firmly. A clone size is listed for some rows: how often the clone was seen (once, few, many), or a class if it is expanded.

CDR3 length | D gene | J gene | V gene | clone size | CDR3 DNA | CDR3 protein
14 | - | TRBJ2-1 | TRBV20-1 | - | TGCAGTGGATTGGGGACTTCCTCCTACAATGAGCAGTTCTTC | CSGLGTSSYNEQFF
13 | - | TRBJ2-7 | TRBV29-1 | many | TGCAGCGTTGAGCTGGACAGATCGTACGAGCAGTACTTC | CSVELDRSYEQYF
15 | - | TRBJ1-4 | TRBV5-6 | many | TGTGCCAGCAGCTTGGTGCAAGGGGATGTCGAAAAACTGTTTTTT | CASSLVQGDVEKLFF
13 | - | TRBJ2-3 | TRBV9 | few | TGTGCCAGCAGTAAAGAGGTCGCAGATACGCAGTATTTT | CASSKEVADTQYF
16 | - | TRBJ1-2 | TRBV4-3 | many | TGCGCCAGCAGCCCCGGACAGTCACCTGATCCCTATGGCTACACCTTC | CASSPGQSPDPYGYTF
14 | TRBD1 | TRBJ1-2 | TRBV18 | many | TGTGCCAGCTCACCCGAGGACAGGATTGAGGGCTACACCTTC | CASSPEDRIEGYTF
15 | - | TRBJ2-7 | TRBV29-1 | many | TGCAGCGTCCTCCCCCGGGACCCCTCTCTGGGCGAGCAGTACTTC | CSVLPRDPSLGEQYF
15 | TRBD1 | TRBJ1-5 | TRBV28 | few | TGTGCCAGCAGTTTTACGACAGGGGCTGCTCAGCCCCAGCATTTT | CASSFTTGAAQPQHF
16 | TRBD1 | TRBJ1-1 | TRBV20-1 | - | TGCAGTGCAAGCGGACAGGGGGTACTGAAGAACACTGAAGCTTTCTTT | CSASGQGVLKNTEAFF
14 | - | TRBJ2-6 | TRBV29-1 | few | TGCAGCGTTGGGCACAACTCTGGGGCCAACGTCCTGACTTTC | CSVGHNSGANVLTF
14 | - | TRBJ1-2 | TRBV7-9 | - | TGTGCCAGCAGCTTAAAGACCGAAAACTATGGCTACACCTTC | CASSLKTENYGYTF
17 | - | TRBJ1-4 | TRBV7-9 | - | TGTGCCAGCAGCCCGAAAGAGGTGGGCGCAACTAATGAAAAACTGTTTTTT | CASSPKEVGATNEKLFF
14 | - | TRBJ2-7 | TRBV20-1 | - | TGCAGTGCTAAGGGGGATCCGGCGGCCCACGAGCAGTACTTC | CSAKGDPAAHEQYF
15 | - | TRBJ1-5 | TRBV5-6 | - | TGTGCCAGCAGCTTGGGGGGACGGAGCAATCAGCCCCAGCATTTT | CASSLGGRSNQPQHF
14 | - | TRBJ1-5 | TRBV27 | - | TGTGCCACACGCATGGGGCATAGCAATCAGCCCCAGCATTTT | CATRMGHSNQPQHF
16 | - | TRBJ1-3 | TRBV18 | few | TGTGCCAGCTCTCAAGGAGCCGGCCTCTCTGGAAACACCATATATTTT | CASSQGAGLSGNTIYF
16 | TRBD1 | TRBJ2-2 | TRBV7-3 | - | TGTGCCAGCACCTCCCCGGGACAGGGTTACACCGGGGAGCTGTTTTTT | CASTSPGQGYTGELFF
14 | - | TRBJ1-3 | TRBV27 | few | TGTGCCAGCAGGGCTGGGAACCACGGAAACACCATATATTTT | CASRAGNHGNTIYF
15 | - | TRBJ2-2 | TRBV24-1 | - | TGTGCCACCAGATCCAGCTTAACGGGCGCCGGGGAGCTGTTTTTT | CATRSSLTGAGELFF
16 | - | TRBJ2-1 | TRBV5-1 | few | TGCGCCAGCAGCTTTTCGCCACGAAGCTCCTACAATGAGCAGTTCTTC | CASSFSPRSSYNEQFF
15 | - | TRBJ2-1 | TRBV6-4 | many | TGTGCCAGCGCGCCTCGGGGGGCCGCGGCCCATGAGCAGTTCTTC | CASAPRGAAAHEQFF
14 | - | TRBJ1-5 | TRBV6-6 | - | TGTGCCAGCTCAAAGGATGTTGGCAATCAGCCCCAGCATTTT | CASSKDVGNQPQHF
16 | - | TRBJ2-7 | TRBV21-1 | many | TGTGCCAGCAGCACCCTACGCGGGACAGGGTCCTACGAGCAGTACTTC | CASSTLRGTGSYEQYF
15 | - | TRBJ1-2 | TRBV4-3 | many | TGCGCCAGCAGCCAAGAAGTAGGCAGGGGTGATGGCTACACCTTC | CASSQEVGRGDGYTF
13 | - | TRBJ1-2 | TRBV29-1 | many | TGCAGCGTTGGGTTTGGGCAGCACTATGGCTACACCTTC | CSVGFGQHYGYTF
14 | TRBD2 | TRBJ2-3 | TRBV20-1 | - | TGCAGTGCAACACTAGCGTCGAGCACAGATACGCAGTATTTT | CSATLASSTDTQYF
12 | - | TRBJ2-2 | TRBV12-5 | few | TGTGCTAGTGGTTTGTGGAACGGGGAGCTGTTTTTT | CASGLWNGELFF
12 | - | TRBJ2-3 | TRBV12-3/TRBV12-4 | many | TGTGCCAGCACCCTCTACGGAGATACGCAGTATTTT | CASTLYGDTQYF
11 | - | TRBJ1-1 | TRBV27 | many | TGTGCCAGCAGCCGGGGGTCTGAAGCTTTCTTT | CASSRGSEAFF